Given below is one T cell receptor (beta chain) in context. The data stem from a study of blood T cell repertoires in COVID-19. Study summary: Samples taken during acute and convalescent COVID-19 were collected in the United States, Italy and Spain. From T cells, B-cell-depleted T cells, or PBMCs came the material, which was cDNA or gDNA.

The germline gives CDR1 LGHNA, CDR2 YSLEER. V lost 0 bases to trimming and J lost 0 bases, with 9 bases between them. The CDR3 length is 17 residues. In the source study's methods: Counts of nucleated cells, estimated from reference gene primer amplification, were obtained. TCRdb's table, derived via immunoSEQ multiplex PCR, lists solely in-frame clones and lacks some. Clone size and the V and J calls come from that table; the DNA yielded D and trimming. The data show 180,000 or so clones, approximately 80% seen once. The V gene is TRBV4-3, the J gene TRBJ1-6; D is uncertain. The sequence was obtained from a woman aged 50 to 60 with active or convalescent COVID-19. The specimen sequenced was peripheral blood. This CDR3 reads CASSQEPSSSYNSPLHF. CDR3 sequence (DNA): TGCGCCAGCAGCCAAGAGCCAAGTAGCTCCTATAATTCACCCCTCCACTTT.